This paragraph reports one T cell receptor (beta chain). Its recognized antigen is unknown. No qualities accompany the bases; no much larger clone lies one base away. The CDR3, from cysteine to phenylalanine, totals 15 residues. Kept here is only the CDR3 DNA, which spans 45 bases and is read in frame from base 1. The V end loses 0 bases and the J end loses 1 base, and a stretch of 9 bases separates them. CDR1 and CDR2 are read off the germline V gene as KGHSH and LQKENI. This sample was included in a study of T cell responses to AZD1222 COVID-19 vaccine (dated by TCRdb to 2020 to 2022). Some background on the complete study: AZD1222 recipients whose second dose came at about 4 weeks and those whose second dose came at about 12 weeks were combined into one group, since spike-specific TCR depth and breadth did not differ between the two schedules. A total of 230 to 250 trial participants underwent TCR sequencing, of whom some 210 received two doses of AZD1222 and some 26 received two doses of the MenACWY control vaccine. Trial participants were enrolled by age into 18-55, 56-69 and 70-plus year subgroups, with 148, 28 and 57 TCR-sequenced participants respectively. Overall study outcomes, separate from this receptor: Participants were mostly white British, with more females than males. The authors suggested clonal diversity may have been underestimated. Epitopes outside the regions mutated in the B.1.351 and B.1.1.7 variants were reportedly recognized by nearly half of the unique spike-specific TCRs. Because no day 14 peak-response samples were available, repertoires were characterized only after the peak T cell response. In the small 56-69-year group, the increase in depth fell short of significance, most likely because of low power. Conclusions about previously exposed vaccinees were limited because only 5 or 6 AZD1222 recipients were SARS-CoV-2 seropositive at baseline. After two AZD1222 doses, spike-specific TCR breadth and depth were significantly higher than at day 0 and than in MenACWY recipients. The vaccine-associated CD4 TCRs covered the entire spike protein, and the dominant responses fell in regions 160-218 and 743-854.

The CDR3 regions of human TCRbeta chains were analyzed by immunosequencing. The authors processed their data as follows. Repertoire TCRs were checked for matches against a reference library of SARS-CoV-2-specific TCRs that had been generated using the MIRA antigen-specificity platform. Breadth was defined as the fraction of unique TCRs that were SARS-CoV-2-associated. Depth was defined as the fraction of total T cells that were SARS-CoV-2-associated. Using the MIRA data, each spike-specific TCR was assigned both to the spike region to which the TCR was reactive and to a CD4 or CD8 class. Log10-transformed breadth and depth values were compared by one-way ANOVA with Sidak's multiple comparisons tests. TCRdb obtained this table from immuneACCESS and retained in-frame rearrangements with V and J assigned. These tables miss some clones; where compared with another copy, unresolved V genes account for less than half of the shortfall, and the remainder is unexplained. Clone size and V and J calls were adopted from that table, with D and trimming inferred from the DNA. A total of tens of thousands of clones appear in this sample, over 75% of them only once. 22% of the sample comes from the top ten.

The label giving this sample's time point can be read as: baseline before first vaccination. The vaccinee samples were drawn from two UK trials, COV001 and COV002, one of which was a single-blind randomized controlled phase 2/3 trial testing AZD1222 (ChAdOx1 nCoV-19) in healthy adults. Trial participant PBMC samples were collected at day 0 and day 28 after the second dose for TCRbeta chain sequencing. The receptor was isolated from an adult in good health. This specimen was peripheral blood, taken on day 0 of AZD1222 vaccination. The chain links TRBV18 with TRBJ2-5, with the D gene not clear enough to name. The CDR3 loop reads CASSPPSISQETQYF. At the DNA level, the sequence is TGTGCCAGCTCACCACCTTCGATCAGCCAAGAGACCCAGTACTTC. Extended through the reference TRBV18 and TRBJ2-5 proteins, this CDR3 yields the full variable domain: NAGVMQNPRHLVRRRGQEARLRCSPMKGHSHVYWYRQLPEEGLKFMVYLQKENIIDESGMPKERFSAEFPKEGPSILRIQQVVRGDSAAYFCASSPPSISQETQYFGPGTRLLVL.